The clone carrying this T cell receptor (beta chain) was seen many times. Its antigen remains unknown. Both iRepertoire HTBI primers and Arm-PCR of CDR3 regions were used to build the TCR beta libraries. A single record per CDR3 protein comes from TCRdb applying MiXCR to the multiplex PCR reads. The repertoire consists of roughly 300,000 distinct CDR3 sequences, with about 19% occurring once and the leading ten covering 25% to 35%. This sample is part of a study of regulatory T cells in long-lasting Graves disease. Findings and caveats of the study: Repertoires from persistent disease leaned toward TRBV28, TRBJ1-2 and TRBJ2-5. Newly diagnosed Graves' patients exceeded persistent ones in TCR diversity. Results may be inaccurate due to the small sample size.

Germline CDR1 and CDR2: MDHEN and SYDVKM. The CDR3 has 16 residues. V was trimmed by 2 bases and J by 3 bases, leaving 17 bases between them. Noted time point: persistent/refractory GD, antithyroid drugs over 5 years with positive TRAb. Following extraction of RNA from PBMCs, that RNA was used to make the TCR library. This specimen was peripheral blood mononuclear cells (PBMCs), taken when the disease was refractory, from a patient treated with antithyroid drugs. The origin of this receptor is a female donor with Graves disease. The chain uses TRBV28 and TRBJ2-7, with D possibly being TRBD1 or TRBD2 (5 bases each). Here the CDR3 reads CASSLDLSGPSYEQYF. CDR3 bases: TGTGCCAGCAGTTTAGATCTTTCGGGACCCAGCTACGAGCAGTACTTC.